This T cell receptor (beta chain) was recovered during a study of neurological immune-mediated disorders (dated by TCRdb to about 2019). A note on the overall study: Peripheral blood TCR-beta repertoires from patients with HTLV-I-associated myelopathy (HAM/TSP), patients with multiple sclerosis, and healthy controls were compared in the study using UMI-based sequencing. Longitudinal samples, technical triplicates and paired sorted CD4+ and CD8+ T-cell subsets, alongside PBMC samples, were included among the approximately 110 TCR-beta libraries. Technical triplicate libraries were sequenced so that the variability in frequency of each individual clone could be precisely calculated. Of the approximately 66 subjects in the cohort, around 14 were HAM/TSP patients, some 35 were multiple sclerosis patients, and about 20 were healthy controls. The study at large found these results: TCR clonal expansion was highest in HAM/TSP patients and lowest in MS patients, with MS patients falling below even healthy controls. Across subjects, expanded clones never shared an identical CDR3 amino acid sequence, which suggests that the TCR-beta repertoires in every group were private.

cDNA was synthesized by template-switch 5'RACE using a primer with a 10-nucleotide random unique molecular identifier that tagged each TCR transcript. Over 170 million TCR-beta sequences, covering 15-18 subjects, were produced in each sequencing run. Total RNA was extracted with the RNeasy kit. The KAPA Real-time Library Amplification kit was used to amplify TCR-beta VDJ regions with primers targeting the TCR constant region and the 5'RACE anchor. Sample indexes and Illumina adaptors were added in a first PCR, after which library yield was increased in a second PCR. After Ampure bead purification, the roughly 650 bp TCR product was size-selected on a 2% E-gel SizeSelection system. Library quality was checked on a Bioanalyzer, concentration was measured with Qubit, and libraries were quantified with the Kapa Library Quantification kit before pooling. An Illumina HiSeq 2500 sequenced the libraries paired-end 2 x 150 bp. To increase sequence diversity, about 25-31% phiX was spiked into each library pool. In the authors' own workflow: The quality-filtered reads were processed with the UMI-based MiGEC pipeline, whose error correction step removed more than 80% of the raw TCR sequences. IMGT germline references were used for aligning VDJ genes, and each clonotype was defined as a unique CDR3 amino acid sequence together with its V-J genes. Clonal expansion, Shannon diversity and CDR3 relatedness were evaluated with VDJtools (CalcPairwiseDistances, ClusterSamples), while phylogenetic trees were built in CLCbio workbench. Clones with at least 8 unique UMIs were defined as expanded, with this threshold being based on coefficient-of-variation modelling across technical triplicates. Clones were called with MiXCR by TCRdb after fastp trimmed the public reads at Q25, and only in-frame beta chains were retained. Records with the same CDR3 protein are collapsed into one entry carrying the most frequent genes and DNA. These V and J calls rely on TCRdb rather than the paper's analysis. Here the sample has roughly 57,000 distinct CDR3 sequences; approximately 25% occur a single time. The top ten constitute around 4.5% of the sample.

The time point label, read with the paper, signifies: technical triplicate 2. Unsorted PBMC libraries were generated from 2 million PBMCs stored in RNAlater at -80 °C until RNA extraction. Peripheral blood was subjected to Ficoll-Hypaque density gradient centrifugation to isolate PBMCs, which were then cryopreserved in liquid nitrogen. Via the germline V gene (reference sequence), CDR1 is LGHDT and CDR2 YNNKEL. Reading from cysteine to phenylalanine, the CDR3 counts 15 amino acids. Left in the record is the CDR3 DNA by itself, 45 bases read in frame from the first base. The germline V end is reduced by 4 bases and the J end by 10 bases; junction bases left unmatched: 13. This clonotype was detected only a few times. What this receptor recognizes is not known. No base qualities exist here, and no much larger clone lies one base off it.

Sequenced sample: PBMCs. The chain employs TRBV3-1 and TRBJ2-4, with 7 middle bases fitting TRBD2. The sequence was collected from a man aged 55-75 years with HTLV-1-associated myelopathy (HAM/TSP). The CDR3 here reads CASSPTSLGDGIQYF. The DNA reads TGTGCCAGCAGCCCGACTAGCCTCGGGGATGGGATTCAGTACTTC.